One sample yielded the 31 T cell receptor beta chains listed below, sequenced in a study of Graves' ophthalmopathy and Graves' hyperthyroidism. As the template, RNA transcripts were used to amplify TCR beta CDR3 regions. The first round was an RT-PCR with HTBI primers, and the second round was a multiplex PCR. Each CDR3 protein gets one entry after TCRdb re-called the multiplex PCR reads with MiXCR. Of approximately 50,000 distinct CDR3 sequences in the sample, about 50% were seen once. Sequenced material: peripheral blood. The receptors were sampled from an adult man with Graves' ophthalmopathy.

This clonotype has ten or more counts. J is TRBJ1-6 and V is TRBV5-8; D might be TRBD1 (5 bases). The CDR3 is 15 residues long. From germline, CDR1 is SGHTS and CDR2 YDEGEE. Trimming took off 0 bases at V and 7 bases at J, with 11 bases between the two ends. This CDR3 is CASSLGGLTNSPLHF. In DNA form, the CDR3 reads TGTGCCAGCAGCTTGGGGGGACTTACAAATTCACCCCTCCACTTT.

Only one count was recorded for this clonotype. One end of the junction fails to match germline, which may point to a read error. This rearrangement joins TRBV7-8 to TRBJ2-5, with D possibly matching TRBD1 (7 bases). The CDR3 contains 16 residues. Germline V gene lookup returns CDR1 SGHVS and CDR2 FQNEAQ. The CDR3 loop reads CASSHNRGSGQESQYF. Written as DNA, the CDR3 is TGTGCCAGCAGCCACAACAGGGGTAGCGGCCAAGAGTCCCAGTACTTC.

This clonotype has a handful of counts. The rearrangement joins TRBV7-8 to TRBJ2-3, with TRBD2 as a possible D gene (6 bases). The CDR3 runs 16 residues. Germline lookup yields CDR1 SGHVS and CDR2 FQNEAQ. Trimming took off 7 bases at V and 5 bases at J, with 22 bases between the two ends. DNA of the CDR3: TGTGCCAGCACCCTCCTGAGGATAGCGCGGGGAGATACGCAGTATTTT. Its protein product is CASTLLRIARGDTQYF.

This clonotype showed up many times. V gene TRBV9 combines with J gene TRBJ2-1; 13 nucleotides agree with TRBD2. CDR1 and CDR2 (germline): SGDLS, YYNGEE. This CDR3 comprises 14 residues. The ends lost 0 bases at V and 15 bases at J; junction bases unmatched: 6. The CDR3 loop reads CASSVVTSGGALFF. The CDR3 bases are TGTGCCAGCAGCGTAGTCACTAGCGGGGGGGCATTGTTCTTC.

At least ten counts were recorded for this clonotype. V usage is TRBV5-1 and J usage is TRBJ2-6, with D unresolved. Germline assignment: CDR1 SGHRS and CDR2 YFSETQ. With 1 base removed from V and 2 bases from J, the gap between germline ends came to 10 bases. This CDR3 spans 16 amino acids. CDR3 amino acids: CASSLFLPAGANVLTF. The CDR3 DNA is TGCGCCAGCAGCTTGTTCCTTCCGGCTGGGGCCAACGTCCTGACTTTC.

This clonotype was observed at least ten times. The CDR3 protein is CASSLSANPTYEQYF. CDR3 coding DNA: TGTGCCAGCAGTTTATCGGCCAATCCCACCTACGAGCAGTACTTC. V usage is TRBV27 and J usage is TRBJ2-7; the D is unclear. The CDR3 is 15 amino acids. Germline V CDR1 and CDR2: MNHEY, SMNVEV (reference sequence). The germline V and J ends were trimmed by 0 bases and 2 bases, with 11 bases remaining between them.

This clonotype is medium-sized by share. V gene TRBV7-6 combines with J gene TRBJ2-7; the match to TRBD1 covers 12 bases. Germline lookup yields CDR1 SGHVS and CDR2 FNYEAQ. The CDR3 has 15 amino acids. The ends lost 4 bases at V and 7 bases at J; junction bases unmatched: 8. CDR3 loop: CASSYTGTGGGEQYF. CDR3 DNA: TGTGCCAGCAGCTACACCGGGACAGGGGGCGGTGAGCAGTACTTC.

The J gene is TRBJ1-2, the V gene TRBV2; D is unclear. Per germline, CDR1 SNHLY and CDR2 FYNNEI. Trimming cost V 3 bases and J 3 bases, with 11 bases left between them. CDR3 length: 14 residues. CDR3 sequence: CASSERFGDYGYTF. DNA for the CDR3: TGTGCCAGCAGTGAGCGCTTCGGGGACTATGGCTACACCTTC.

This clonotype was observed at least ten times. The V and J genes are TRBV5-1 and TRBJ2-7; 7 nucleotides agree with TRBD1. The CDR3 extends over 15 amino acids. Trimming removed 6 bases from V and 2 bases from J; junction bases left unmatched: 11. Germline values: CDR1 SGHRS, CDR2 YFSETQ. As DNA, the CDR3 is TGCGCCAGCAACCCAGGTTACAGGGGCGCCTACGAGCAGTACTTC. This encodes CASNPGYRGAYEQYF. The variable domain in full, with the rest retrieved from reference TRBV5-1 and TRBJ2-7, is KAGVTQTPRYLIKTRGQQVTLSCSPISGHRSVSWYQQTPGQGLQFLFEYFSETQRNKGNFPGRFSGRQFSNSRSEMNVSTLELGDSALYLCASNPGYRGAYEQYFGPGTRLTVT.

The CDR3 sequence: CASSNRGYGYTF. The CDR3 DNA sequence: TGTGCCAGCAGCAACCGGGGCTATGGCTACACCTTC. This chain connects TRBV6-2 or TRBV6-3 to TRBJ1-2; no clear D. Between the trimmed V and J ends, which lost 6 bases and 4 bases, there was a span of 9 bases. Germline CDR1 is MNHEY and CDR2 is SVGEGT. CDR3 length: 12 residues.

The table lists this clonotype with many counts. V usage is TRBV6-6 and J usage is TRBJ2-2; D possibly corresponds to TRBD2 (6 bases). Trimming pared 0 bases from V and 7 bases from J, leaving 12 bases between. The germline V gene has CDR1 MNHNY and CDR2 SVGAGI (reference sequence). The CDR3 totals 15 residues. The chain's CDR3 is CASSYSIAGGGELFF. The CDR3 nucleotides are TGTGCCAGCAGTTACTCGATAGCCGGGGGCGGGGAGCTGTTTTTT.

As concerns this clonotype: A much larger clone differs by one base, so this may be a read error. V gene TRBV19 combines with J gene TRBJ1-5; D remains ambiguous. CDR1 and CDR2 (germline): LNHDA, SQIVND (reference sequence). This CDR3 contains 13 residues. V lost 11 bases and J 4 bases, leaving 15 bases between the germline ends. The CDR3 region has the DNA TGTGCCGCCTCCGAAGGCCAGAATCAGCCCCAGCATTTT. Protein product: CAASEGQNQPQHF.

Regarding this clonotype: At one end the junction does not follow the germline gene, possibly because of a read error. The chain uses TRBV20-1 and TRBJ1-3; no clear D. This CDR3 is 15 amino acids long. The germline V gene encodes CDR1 DFQATT and CDR2 SNEGSKA (reference sequence). CDR3 amino acids: CSARESGSYGSTIYF. The CDR3 DNA reads TGCAGTGCTAGAGAGTCGGGGTCCTATGGAAGCACCATATATTTT.

Of note for this clonotype: One end of the junction varies from germline; a read error may be responsible. V usage is TRBV7-3 and J usage is TRBJ2-1; TRBD1 might be the D (5 bases). This CDR3 has 11 residues. Germline V gene sequence: CDR1 SGHTA, CDR2 FQGTGA. CDR3 in DNA: TGTGCCAGCAGCTTTGGGGCGGACCCGAGCTTC. The encoded protein is CASSFGADPSF.

Turning to this clonotype: The junction shows a germline mismatch at one end, possibly a read error. This rearrangement joins TRBV13 to TRBJ2-7; D ambiguous. The CDR3 is 14 amino acids. CDR1 PRHDT and CDR2 FYEKMQ come from the germline V gene (reference sequence). The CDR3 protein is CASSLNPGSYGQYF. The CDR3 DNA sequence: TGTGCCAGCAGCTTGAACCCAGGATCCTACGGGCAGTACTTC.

This clonotype was picked up many times. V usage is TRBV19 and J usage is TRBJ1-2; D gene uncertain. Germline V gene sequence: CDR1 LNHDA, CDR2 SQIVND (reference sequence). The V and J ends lost 1 base and 2 bases respectively, with 8 bases between them. CDR3 length: 14 residues. CDR3 sequence: CASSIGLQNYGYTF. CDR3 DNA: TGTGCCAGTAGTATAGGGCTACAAAACTATGGCTACACCTTC.

The rearrangement uses TRBV19 and TRBJ2-2; TRBD2 matches 14 bases. The CDR3 runs 15 residues. The germline V gene encodes CDR1 LNHDA and CDR2 SQIVND (reference sequence). After removal of 10 bases from V and 5 bases from J, the junction contained 6 bases not matched to a gene. The DNA for the CDR3 is TGTGCCATTGGGACTAGCGGGAGAGTAACCGGGGAGCTGTTTTTT. The encoded protein is CAIGTSGRVTGELFF.

The rearrangement joins TRBV30 to TRBJ1-2; 8 bases match TRBD1. Germline V gene lookup returns CDR1 GTSNPN and CDR2 SVGIG (reference sequence). CDR3 length equals 17 residues. After removal of 1 base from V and 1 base from J, the junction contained 11 bases not matched to a gene. CDR3 region: CAWSARDRTRDNYGYTF. CDR3 nucleotide sequence: TGTGCCTGGAGTGCCCGGGACAGGACCCGTGATAACTATGGCTACACCTTC.

This clonotype is judged medium-sized. This chain uses TRBV7-9 with TRBJ1-5; tentative D call: TRBD1 (5 bases). This CDR3 has 14 residues. V dropped 5 bases and J dropped 3 bases, with 11 bases sitting between them. Germline V gene sequence: CDR1 SEHNR, CDR2 FQNEAQ (reference sequence). The CDR3 is CASSPGTINQPQHF. Written as DNA, the CDR3 is TGTGCCAGCAGCCCTGGGACTATCAATCAGCCCCAGCATTTT.

The chain couples TRBV28 to TRBJ2-1; D call uncertain. Germline V gene sequence: CDR1 MDHEN, CDR2 SYDVKM. V gave up 2 bases and J gave up 7 bases, with 9 bases separating them. There are 13 residues in the CDR3. The CDR3 spells CASSLNSANEQFF. The CDR3 nucleotides are TGTGCCAGCAGTTTAAACAGCGCTAATGAGCAGTTCTTC.

V usage is TRBV20-1 and J usage is TRBJ2-5; D is unresolved. V gave up 5 bases and J gave up 4 bases, with 14 bases separating them. Germline CDR1 DFQATT, CDR2 SNEGSKA (reference sequence). This CDR3 is 13 amino acids long. The chain's CDR3 is CSAGPRGRETQYF. The CDR3 DNA follows: TGCAGTGCTGGCCCACGCGGACGAGAGACCCAGTACTTC.

Judged by abundance, this clonotype is medium-sized. This sequence joins TRBV19 and TRBJ2-1; D unclear. This CDR3 region has 13 residues. CDR1 and CDR2 from the germline V gene are LNHDA and SQIVND (reference sequence). The V and J ends lost 4 bases and 3 bases respectively, with 7 bases between them. The CDR3: CASSKLGYNEQFF. CDR3 DNA sequence: TGTGCCAGTAGTAAGTTGGGCTACAATGAGCAGTTCTTC.

The V gene is TRBV20-1, the J gene TRBJ1-5; D remains unclear. Germline V gives CDR1 DFQATT, CDR2 SNEGSKA (reference sequence). The CDR3 length is 12 residues. V dropped 5 bases and J dropped 3 bases, with 8 bases sitting between them. The CDR3 sequence is CSAEVANQPQHF. CDR3 nucleotide sequence: TGCAGTGCTGAGGTGGCCAATCAGCCCCAGCATTTT.

This clonotype was seen a handful of times. The genes are TRBV20-1 and TRBJ2-7; 9 bases map to TRBD1. This CDR3 is 14 amino acids long. Germline trimming cut 3 bases from V and 5 bases from J; bases unmatched to any gene: 8. Germline V gene sequence: CDR1 DFQATT, CDR2 SNEGSKA (reference sequence). The CDR3 spells CSARGTGRVNEQYF. DNA for the CDR3: TGCAGTGCTAGGGGGACAGGGAGGGTTAACGAGCAGTACTTC.

The rearrangement uses TRBV2 and TRBJ1-2; 8 bases are a match to TRBD1. This CDR3 spans 16 amino acids. The germline CDR1 and CDR2 sequences are SNHLY and FYNNEI. V lost 5 bases and J lost 4; bases outside the gene matches: 12. DNA of the CDR3: TGTGCCAGCAGTCGCGGGATACAGGGGGTCGTCTATGGCTACACCTTC. Its translation: CASSRGIQGVVYGYTF.

In regard to this clonotype: A much bigger clone sits one base away, suggesting this may be a read error. This chain joins TRBV6-9 and TRBJ2-2; 9 nucleotides align to TRBD2. The CDR3 sequence is 16 residues long. In germline, CDR1 is MNHGY, CDR2 SVAAGI. Here the CDR3 reads CASSEIAGANTGGLFF. CDR3 nucleotides: TGTGCCAGCAGTGAAATAGCGGGAGCGAACACCGGGGGGCTGTTTTTT.

This clonotype was seen at least ten times. The V gene is TRBV4-1, the J gene TRBJ1-3; D is undetermined. V was cut by 0 bases and J by 1 base, with 13 bases left in between. The CDR3 covers 17 residues. CDR1 and CDR2 from the germline V gene are MGHRA and YSYEKL. CDR3 protein: CASSQDPIGLSGNTIYF. The CDR3 coding sequence is TGCGCCAGCAGCCAAGATCCCATTGGGCTTTCTGGAAACACCATATATTTT.

V and J are TRBV5-4 and TRBJ2-7; D might be TRBD1 (5 bases). The CDR3 has 12 residues. The germline gives CDR1 SGHNT, CDR2 YYREEE (reference sequence). Trimming pared 3 bases from V and 5 bases from J, leaving 9 bases between. The CDR3 here is CASSSPGNEQYF. The CDR3 DNA is TGTGCCAGCAGCTCCCCAGGGAACGAGCAGTACTTC.

This clonotype was seen repeatedly, ten times or more. V is TRBV3-1 and J is TRBJ2-1, with 8 bases matching TRBD2. Losses at the gene ends were 6 bases for V and 13 bases for J; bases not matched to a gene: 8. From germline, CDR1 is LGHDT and CDR2 YNNKEL (reference sequence). This CDR3 is built from 12 residues. The CDR3 DNA follows: TGTGCCAGCAGTCAAAGCGGGAGAATACAGTTCTTC. Protein: CASSQSGRIQFF.

There are many counts of this clonotype. The rearrangement joins TRBV5-6 to TRBJ2-5; 8 bases line up with TRBD2. CDR1 SGHDT and CDR2 YYEEEE come from the germline V gene. The CDR3 is 16 amino acids. Trimming took 6 bases from V and 5 from J; bases not matched to a gene: 15. The CDR3 loop reads CASTPDPGGPPETQYF. CDR3 DNA: TGTGCCAGCACCCCTGACCCGGGGGGGCCCCCGGAGACCCAGTACTTC.

This clonotype was recorded at least ten times. The V call is TRBV20-1, the J call TRBJ2-7; no reliable D call. Trimming pared 0 bases from V and 0 bases from J, leaving 9 bases between. From germline, CDR1 is DFQATT and CDR2 SNEGSKA (reference sequence). CDR3 length: 14 amino acids. The CDR3: CSARDHGGSYEQYF. The CDR3, as DNA: TGCAGTGCTAGAGATCATGGTGGCTCCTACGAGCAGTACTTC.